The 3 T cell receptor beta chains below come from one sample, sequenced in a study of CD8+ T cells in alopecia areata. Treatment here: oral pan-JAK inhibitor, 5-10 mg twice daily. TCR sequencing used cDNA made by reverse transcription of extracted RNA. Profiling relied on immunoSEQ multiplex PCR, and the TCRdb table lists in-frame clones only, not all of them. The sample shows 200,000 to 250,000 clones, around three fifths of them seen only once. This sample comprised CD4+ T cells sorted from blood, obtained at week 4, from a patient treated with tofacitinib. All receptors derive from a human donor with alopecia areata.

The chain joins TRBV27 to TRBJ2-5; D gene uncertain. The ends were cut back, 3 bases at V and 1 base at J, with 0 bases in the middle. This CDR3 region has 11 residues. Germline loops: CDR1 MNHEY, CDR2 SMNVEV (reference sequence). Here the CDR3 DNA reads TGTGCCAGCAGTTTCCAAGAGACCCAGTACTTC. Protein sequence: CASSFQETQYF.

The V and J genes are TRBV23-1 and TRBJ1-1, with D possibly TRBD1 on 6 matching bases. TRBV23-1 counts as an open reading frame of uncertain function. Trimming cost V 3 bases and J 4 bases, with 18 bases left between them. The CDR3 extends over 16 amino acids. CDR3 loop: CASSHVEGTYGTEAFF. The CDR3 region has the DNA TGCGCCAGCAGTCACGTGGAGGGGACATATGGCACTGAAGCTTTCTTT.

The rearrangement joins TRBV2 to TRBJ1-6; D might be TRBD1 (5 bases). Trimming removed 8 bases from V and 6 bases from J, with 14 bases in between. The V gene's germline CDR1 is SNHLY and CDR2 FYNNEI. The CDR3 sequence is 14 residues long. The DNA of the CDR3 is TGTGCCAGCGGAAGACGGGACTTTAATTCACCCCTCCACTTT. This sequence encodes CASGRRDFNSPLHF. The whole variable domain, remainder taken from reference TRBV2 and TRBJ1-6, is EPEVTQTPSHQVTQMGQEVILRCVPISNHLYFYWYRQILGQKVEFLVSFYNNEISEKSEIFDDQFSVERPDGSNFTLKIRSTKLEDSAMYFCASGRRDFNSPLHFGNGTRLTVT.